The clone carrying this T cell receptor beta chain was observed a few times. The record originates from a study of T cells in Graves' hyperthyroidism and ophthalmopathy. This CDR3 is 13 amino acids long. The germline gives CDR1 DFQATT, CDR2 SNEGSKA (reference sequence). Template material for amplifying TCR beta CDR3 regions consisted of RNA transcripts. HTBI primers were used for first-round RT-PCR of the TCR CDR3. One entry per CDR3 protein, called by TCRdb with MiXCR from the multiplex PCR reads. The sample yields a few hundred thousand distinct CDR3 sequences, approximately 25% seen once. Sample: blood. This TCR was recovered from a man in his fifties with Graves' hyperthyroidism. This chain connects TRBV20-1 to TRBJ1-5, with D maybe TRBD1 (5 bases). The CDR3 nucleotides read TGCAGCGTCAGCGGGGACTTAAATCAGCCCCAGCATTTT. This sequence encodes CSVSGDLNQPQHF.